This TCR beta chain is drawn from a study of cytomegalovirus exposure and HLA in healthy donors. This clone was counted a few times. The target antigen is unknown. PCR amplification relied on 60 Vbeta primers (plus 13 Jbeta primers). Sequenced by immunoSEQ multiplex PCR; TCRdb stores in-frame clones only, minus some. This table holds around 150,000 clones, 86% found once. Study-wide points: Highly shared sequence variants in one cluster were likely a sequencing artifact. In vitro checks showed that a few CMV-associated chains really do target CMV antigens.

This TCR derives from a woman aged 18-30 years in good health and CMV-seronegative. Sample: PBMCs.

CDR3: CSVEVGVSEKLFF. DNA for the CDR3: TGCAGCGTTGAGGTAGGGGTTTCTGAAAAACTGTTTTTT. The chain couples TRBV29-1 to TRBJ1-4, with D maybe TRBD1 (5 bases). This CDR3 has 13 amino acids. V lost 3 bases to trimming and J lost 7 bases, with 12 bases between them. Germline CDR1 and CDR2: SQVTM and ANQGSEA.